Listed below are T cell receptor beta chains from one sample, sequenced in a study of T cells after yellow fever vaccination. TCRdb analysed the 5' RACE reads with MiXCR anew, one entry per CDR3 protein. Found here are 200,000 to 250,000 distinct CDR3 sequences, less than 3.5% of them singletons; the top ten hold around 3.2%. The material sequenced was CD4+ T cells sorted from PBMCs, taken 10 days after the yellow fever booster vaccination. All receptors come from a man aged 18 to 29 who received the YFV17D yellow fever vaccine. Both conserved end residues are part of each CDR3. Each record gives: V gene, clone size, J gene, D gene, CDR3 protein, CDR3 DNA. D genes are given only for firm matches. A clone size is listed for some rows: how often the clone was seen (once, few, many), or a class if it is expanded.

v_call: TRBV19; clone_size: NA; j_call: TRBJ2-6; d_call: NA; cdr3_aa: CASTDLPGAGANVLTF; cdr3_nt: TGTGCCAGTACCGATCTGCCAGGGGCTGGGGCCAACGTCCTGACTTTC
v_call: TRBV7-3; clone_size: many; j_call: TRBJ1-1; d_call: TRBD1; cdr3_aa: CASSPRTGGNTEAFF; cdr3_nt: TGTGCCAGCAGCCCACGGACAGGGGGGAACACTGAAGCTTTCTTT
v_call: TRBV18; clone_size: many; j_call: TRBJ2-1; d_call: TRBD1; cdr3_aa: CASSSDRATYNEQFF; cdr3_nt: TGTGCCAGCTCGTCAGACAGGGCAACCTACAATGAGCAGTTCTTC
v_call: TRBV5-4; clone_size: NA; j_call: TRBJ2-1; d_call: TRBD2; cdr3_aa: CASSRSGGASYNEQFF; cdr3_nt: TGTGCCAGCAGCCGGAGCGGGGGGGCCTCCTACAATGAGCAGTTCTTC
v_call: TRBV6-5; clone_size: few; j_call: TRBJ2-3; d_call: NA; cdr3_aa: CATSRGQAASTDTQYF; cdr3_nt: TGTGCCACCAGCCGCGGGCAGGCCGCTAGCACAGATACGCAGTATTTT
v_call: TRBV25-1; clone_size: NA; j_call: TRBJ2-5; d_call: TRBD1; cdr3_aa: CASSGTGYLAQYF; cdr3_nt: TGTGCCAGCAGTGGGACAGGGTATCTTGCCCAGTACTTC
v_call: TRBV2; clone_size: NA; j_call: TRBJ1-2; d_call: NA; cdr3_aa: CASRVGGSYGYTF; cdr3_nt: TGTGCCAGCAGGGTGGGGGGTAGCTATGGCTACACCTTC
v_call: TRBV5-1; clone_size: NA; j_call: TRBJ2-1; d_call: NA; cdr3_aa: CASSLTPPEDRFF; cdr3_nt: TGCGCCAGCAGCCTGACCCCCCCCGAGGATCGGTTCTTC
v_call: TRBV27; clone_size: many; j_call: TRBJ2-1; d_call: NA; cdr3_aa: CASRRDNSYNEQFF; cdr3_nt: TGTGCCAGCCGCAGAGACAACTCCTACAATGAGCAGTTCTTC
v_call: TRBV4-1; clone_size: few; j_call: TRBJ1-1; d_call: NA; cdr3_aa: CASSQETTGRAFF; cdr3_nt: TGCGCCAGCAGCCAAGAAACGACGGGTCGGGCTTTCTTT
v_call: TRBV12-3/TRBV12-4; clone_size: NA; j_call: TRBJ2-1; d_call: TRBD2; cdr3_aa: CASRNTGGGDYNEQFF; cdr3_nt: TGTGCCAGCAGAAACACTGGGGGAGGGGACTACAATGAGCAGTTCTTC
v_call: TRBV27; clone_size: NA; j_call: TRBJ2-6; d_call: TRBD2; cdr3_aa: CASSLSGGATGANVLTF; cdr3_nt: TGTGCCAGCAGTTTGTCCGGGGGGGCCACCGGGGCCAACGTCCTGACTTTC
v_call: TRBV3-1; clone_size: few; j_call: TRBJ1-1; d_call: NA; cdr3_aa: CASSQGQTEAFF; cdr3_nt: TGTGCCAGCAGCCAAGGCCAAACTGAAGCTTTCTTT
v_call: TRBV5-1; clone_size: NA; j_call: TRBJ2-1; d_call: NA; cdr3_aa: CASRGVGNEQFF; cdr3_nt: TGCGCCAGCAGGGGTGTTGGGAATGAGCAGTTCTTC
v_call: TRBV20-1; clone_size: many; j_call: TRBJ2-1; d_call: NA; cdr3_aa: CSARARGGNEQFF; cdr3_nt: TGCAGTGCTAGAGCAAGGGGGGGGAATGAGCAGTTCTTC
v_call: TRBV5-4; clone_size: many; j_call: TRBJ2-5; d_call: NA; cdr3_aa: CASSLAPTSPGETQYF; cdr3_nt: TGTGCCAGCAGCTTGGCCCCAACTAGTCCAGGAGAGACCCAGTACTTC
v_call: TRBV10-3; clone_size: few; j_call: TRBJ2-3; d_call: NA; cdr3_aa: CAISESLGTQYF; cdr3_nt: TGTGCCATCAGTGAGTCGCTCGGTACGCAGTATTTT